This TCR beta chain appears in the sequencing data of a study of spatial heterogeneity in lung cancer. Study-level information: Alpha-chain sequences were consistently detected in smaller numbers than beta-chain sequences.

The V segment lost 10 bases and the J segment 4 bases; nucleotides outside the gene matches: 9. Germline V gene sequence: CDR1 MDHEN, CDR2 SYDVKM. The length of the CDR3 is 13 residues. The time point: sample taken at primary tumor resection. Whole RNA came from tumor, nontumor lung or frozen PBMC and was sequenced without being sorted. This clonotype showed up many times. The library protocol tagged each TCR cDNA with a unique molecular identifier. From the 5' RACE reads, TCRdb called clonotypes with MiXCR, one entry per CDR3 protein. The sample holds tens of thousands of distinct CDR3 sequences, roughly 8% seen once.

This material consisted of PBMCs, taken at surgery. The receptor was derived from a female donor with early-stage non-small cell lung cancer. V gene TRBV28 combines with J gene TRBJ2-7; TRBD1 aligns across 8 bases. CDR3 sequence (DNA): TGTGCCATCGACCAGGGGGCACAATACGAGCAGTACTTC. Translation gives CAIDQGAQYEQYF.